This T cell receptor beta chain was found in a study of cytomegalovirus exposure and HLA in healthy donors (dated by TCRdb to 2016 to 2017). About the study as a whole: An earlier analysis of approximately 640 of the donors reported roughly 270 Gb of sequence data and around 120 million unique TCR beta sequences from around 200 million T cells. Approximately 330 gigabases of sequencing data and roughly 80 million unique TCR sequences made up an early release that covered under 750 HLA-typed donors. Of the 350 to 400 genotyped donors, about 80% fell in the genetic ancestry cluster associated with self-reported Caucasian donors. The study aimed to test whether signatures of past pathogen exposure could be identified by cataloging public T cell receptors. Using immunosequencing, the study profiled T cell repertoires from about 620 subjects and related those repertoires to cytomegalovirus serostatus. Besides the first cohort of about 730 subjects, a separate validation cohort made up of roughly 130 different subjects was used. To predict cytomegalovirus infection status, the study brought together high-throughput TCR immunosequencing, statistical association of individual TCRs with disease status, and machine learning. A later analysis re-examined previously published TCR beta repertoires from about 700 donors and added high-resolution HLA genotyping to investigate patterns of TCR occurrence. In the later analysis, no new phenotypic data were used to find candidate immune exposures; instead, reliance was placed on TCR beta sequences and their occurrence across donors. To decide whether each TCR beta V gene segment behaved as functional or pseudogenic, an earlier analysis of fewer than 750 of the donors relied on high-throughput TCR beta sequencing. Donor age, sex, ethnicity and CMV serostatus were compiled alongside the repertoire data. In a later genetic analysis, genome-wide SNP genotypes for about 55% of the roughly 670 donors were used, and that subset was treated as a discovery cohort. All discovery cohort repertoires had been generated using a single sequencing platform. Both class I and class II loci were covered by HLA typing, at four-digit resolution. Typing coverage differed by locus: A, B, C, DRB1 and DQB1 were typed in about 629-640 donors, DQA1 in about 510, DPA1 in nearly 610, and DPB1 in just under 490. A few DR-DQ haplotypes were treated as single units for association and clustering because of strong linkage in the cohort. Among 300 to 450 genotyped donors of the cohort, an average of roughly 240,000 unique TCR beta nucleotide sequences were sequenced per donor, roughly 20% of them non-productive.

Libraries were constructed by the immunoSEQ multiplex PCR assay. The multiplex PCR relied on a mix of 60 forward primers for TCR Vbeta segments and 13 reverse primers for TCR Jbeta segments. Amplification of the CDR3 region of rearranged TCR beta genes was performed with a multiplex PCR assay on genomic DNA. The amplified TCR beta libraries were sequenced on the Illumina HiSeq System as 87-base-pair reads. The authors' pipeline ran thus. A later analysis counted about 80 million unique TCR beta chains across the 700 or so repertoires, and approximately 11 million of these chains were shared by at least two donors. A nearest-neighbor algorithm error-corrected the raw reads and collapsed the reads into unique sequences, merging closely related sequences to remove PCR and sequencing errors. Alignment of CDR3 sequences to IMGT reference sequences was used to assign V, D and J gene segments. Each retained sequence needed at least a six-nucleotide match to both a V gene segment and a J gene segment. A rearrangement was called productive if the CDR3 had no stop codons and remained in frame with V and J, and every other rearrangement was called non-productive. CDR3 was defined according to IMGT convention as the region running from the second conserved V-encoded cysteine to the conserved J-encoded phenylalanine. Sequences without an unambiguous match to a single V gene segment were excluded from the earlier analysis of about 600 of the donors. An earlier analysis of several hundred of the donors classified V segments as functional when productive rearrangements were above 56.7% and as segregating when the standard deviation between donors was above 5%. A statistical classification framework was developed to diagnose cytomegalovirus status using the catalog of TCR beta chain sequences. In a later analysis, V and J genes were assigned by comparing TCR nucleotide sequences against IMGT/GENE-DB human TR gene sequences. The TCRdist pipeline was used in a later analysis to assign CDR3 sequences and most-parsimonious VDJ recombination scenarios. In a later analysis, every TCR beta chain was defined by the combination of its CDR3 amino acid sequence and its V-gene family, and reads without a unique V-gene family were dropped. To address suspected cross-contamination and a sequencing artifact, a later analysis removed 592 highly shared, low-generation-probability nucleotide sequences. For each public chain, a later analysis derived a clonal expansion index from normalized ranks of inferred template counts within each repertoire. Generation probabilities in a later analysis came from a VDJ recombination model fitted to out-of-frame rearrangements, and those results were checked against IGoR. A later analysis scored TCR-TCR, TCR-HLA and TCR-CMV co-occurrence with hypergeometric tests, applying a repertoire-size bias correction to TCR pairs. False discovery rates were estimated in a later analysis by permuting HLA or CMV assignments 20 times. In a later analysis, co-occurring TCRs were grouped using DBSCAN, and TCRdist sequence similarity was added for clustering within HLA-allele-positive subsets. Repertoires with fewer than 30,000 or more than 120,000 public chains, plus five repertoires with anomalous nucleotide sharing, were excluded from co-occurrence clustering. The table comes from immuneACCESS by way of TCRdb, which keeps in-frame sequences with V and J called. Part of the clones is missing from these tables; in studies checked, under half for an unresolved V gene and the rest for unknown reasons. The DNA was the basis for D and trimming; V, J and clone size are from that table. The sample records approximately 50,000 clones, 65% to 90% of which are singletons. The ten largest clones take up approximately 4% of the sample.

With regard to this clone: Which antigen it targets is not known. No qualities accompany the bases; no much larger clone lies one base away.

Study-wide conclusions, independent of this receptor: An earlier analysis of approximately 600 of the donors showed that most TCR beta V segments appeared in productive rearrangements either about 90% or about 30% of the time, which broadly matched IMGT annotations. In a later analysis, HLA-associated TCR beta chains were found to be more clonally expanded and to have lower generation probabilities than equally common non-associated chains. The earlier analysis of 587 of the donors excluded some 15 rarely observed V segments, including chromosome 9 orphons, because counts were too low. Most TCR sequences were seen in very few donors, while some public TCRs were found in many individuals. Only TCR beta chains were sequenced in this cohort, and the absence of alpha or paired-chain data limited detectable features. It was suggested by the authors that the approach could potentially be generalized to other disease states and immunological phenotypes. In a later genetic analysis, a missense DCLRE1C variant was associated with V-gene and J-gene trimming of TCR beta chains, and the association was replicated in an independent cohort. Several of the top co-occurrence clusters appeared to be linked to parvovirus B19, influenza, CMV and Epstein-Barr virus, according to a later analysis. Correlated functional status among segregating V segments might be attributable to linkage disequilibrium, but an unknown experimental factor could not be ruled out. The classifier was reported to diagnose cytomegalovirus status with high specificity and sensitivity in both the original cohort and the validation cohort. Compared with the 666-donor mean, donors in an Asian-associated ancestry cluster had fewer N-insertions in productive TCRs, according to a later genetic analysis. According to a later analysis, TCR association rates differed among HLA loci, with DRB1 alleles showing the most associated TCRs and HLA-C alleles showing the fewest. At a false discovery rate of 0.05, a later analysis linked some 17,000 TCR beta sequences to specific HLA alleles. Roughly uniform sequencing depth across donors was assumed in presence/absence analyses, although this assumption may not hold. Because HLA typing was unavailable for some donors at each locus, only the typed subset was used in association tests. CMV serostatus was the only immune exposure information available for the cohort. Most CMV-associated TCR beta chains appeared to be HLA-restricted in a later analysis, and the HLA associations seemed to be driven largely by CMV exposure. When HLA alleles, especially DR and DQ, strongly co-occurred, TCR associations were difficult to assign to individual alleles. A cluster of highly shared sequence variants was judged likely to be a technical artifact of the sequencing pipeline. The study listed 164 TCR beta chains as associated with cytomegalovirus. A further reported finding was that TCR beta sequences accurately predicted the HLA-A and HLA-B alleles for most subjects in the first cohort. A few of the identified cytomegalovirus-associated TCR beta chains were confirmed in vitro to be specific for cytomegalovirus antigens.

In total, approximately 690 healthy bone marrow donors made up the cohort. At the time of sampling, all cohort members were nominally healthy, though unrecorded immune exposures were likely present. The donor was CMV seronegative and was included in the group of approximately 350 seronegative cohort members. A peripheral blood sample was collected from each donor, and TCR beta sequencing was performed on peripheral blood mononuclear cells. The Qiagen DNeasy Blood Extraction Kit was used to extract genomic DNA from the blood cell samples. The receptor was isolated from a man aged 25-45 years in good health and CMV-seronegative. Sequenced: PBMCs.

The DNA sequence is TGTGCCAGCAGCCAAAGACAGGGAATGAGCTATGGCTACACCTTC. It translates to CASSQRQGMSYGYTF. The chain is encoded by TRBV9 joined to TRBJ1-2, and TRBD1 aligns with 7 junction nucleotides. The CDR3 spans 15 residues, from the cysteine through the phenylalanine. The entry retains the CDR3 DNA only, 45 bases that are in frame from base 1. For this chain, trimming is 4 bases at the V end and 4 bases at the J end, and the number of junction bases without a gene match is 10. CDR1 and CDR2 were assigned from the germline V gene as SGDLS and YYNGEE.